Listed below are T cell receptor beta chains from one sample, sequenced in a study of blood T cell repertoires in COVID-19. Using immunoSEQ multiplex PCR, the repertoire was profiled, and TCRdb retains in-frame clones only, with some absent. The sample shows about 300,000 clones, approximately 90% of them seen only once. Sequenced material: peripheral blood. All receptors come from a woman aged 25 to 39 who had recovered from COVID-19. Each CDR3 is given with its conserved first and last residue. The D gene is left open where the match is weak.

J gene: TRBJ1-6; V gene: TRBV6-2/TRBV6-3; D gene: .; CDR3 length: 13; CDR3 DNA: TGTGCCAGCAGTTACGGGAGGGTTTCACCCCTCCACTTT; CDR3 protein: CASSYGRVSPLHF
J gene: TRBJ2-7; V gene: TRBV7-2; D gene: TRBD1; CDR3 length: 14; CDR3 DNA: TGTGCCAGCAGCCTAGGACAGGCTTCCTACGAGCAGTACTTC; CDR3 protein: CASSLGQASYEQYF
J gene: TRBJ1-5; V gene: TRBV28; D gene: TRBD1; CDR3 length: 15; CDR3 DNA: TGTGCCAGCAGTTTGGGGGACAGGGAAAATCAGCCCCAGCATTTT; CDR3 protein: CASSLGDRENQPQHF
J gene: TRBJ1-2; V gene: TRBV4-1; D gene: .; CDR3 length: 13; CDR3 DNA: TGCGCCAGCAGCCAGAACTCTAACTATGGCTACACCTTC; CDR3 protein: CASSQNSNYGYTF
J gene: TRBJ2-7; V gene: TRBV19; D gene: .; CDR3 length: 13; CDR3 DNA: TGTGCCAGTAGAAACCCAGGGTCCTACGAGCAGTACTTC; CDR3 protein: CASRNPGSYEQYF
J gene: TRBJ1-1; V gene: TRBV23-1; D gene: TRBD1; CDR3 length: 15; CDR3 DNA: TGCGCCAGCAGTCCAGGGGACAGAACAAACACTGAAGCTTTCTTT; CDR3 protein: CASSPGDRTNTEAFF
J gene: TRBJ1-5; V gene: TRBV9; D gene: .; CDR3 length: 14; CDR3 DNA: TGTGCCAGCAGCGTAGGGGGGGACCTGAGGCCCCAGCATTTT; CDR3 protein: CASSVGGDLRPQHF
J gene: TRBJ1-2; V gene: TRBV29-1; D gene: .; CDR3 length: 15; CDR3 DNA: TGCAGCGTTGAAGGGCCTAGACCAGCTAACTATGGCTACACCTTC; CDR3 protein: CSVEGPRPANYGYTF
J gene: TRBJ1-1; V gene: TRBV21-1; D gene: .; CDR3 length: 16; CDR3 DNA: TGTGCCAGCAGCAAACGCACGAGGGGGCGAGGTACTGAAGCTTTCTTT; CDR3 protein: CASSKRTRGRGTEAFF
J gene: TRBJ1-3; V gene: TRBV19; D gene: .; CDR3 length: 13; CDR3 DNA: TGTGCCAGTGGGCGGGGGCCTGGAAACACCATATATTTT; CDR3 protein: CASGRGPGNTIYF
J gene: TRBJ2-3; V gene: TRBV7-9; D gene: .; CDR3 length: 13; CDR3 DNA: TGTGCCGGCGTCGGGGGGCTCACAGATACGCAGTATTTT; CDR3 protein: CAGVGGLTDTQYF
J gene: TRBJ1-1; V gene: TRBV4-2; D gene: TRBD1; CDR3 length: 15; CDR3 DNA: TGTGCCAGCAGCACAGGGGGGAAACAGAACACTGAAGCTTTCTTT; CDR3 protein: CASSTGGKQNTEAFF
J gene: TRBJ1-6; V gene: TRBV7-2; D gene: .; CDR3 length: 15; CDR3 DNA: TGTGCCAGCAGCTTAGGGAGTTCCTATAATTCACCCCTCCACTTT; CDR3 protein: CASSLGSSYNSPLHF
J gene: TRBJ1-2; V gene: TRBV4-2; D gene: TRBD1; CDR3 length: 17; CDR3 DNA: TGTGCCAGCAGCCAAGACTACCGGGACAGGGGAAGCTATGGCTACACCTTC; CDR3 protein: CASSQDYRDRGSYGYTF
J gene: TRBJ2-1; V gene: TRBV28; D gene: .; CDR3 length: 12; CDR3 DNA: TGTGCCAGCAGTTTAAAGGGGAATGAGCAGTTCTTC; CDR3 protein: CASSLKGNEQFF
J gene: TRBJ1-6; V gene: TRBV18; D gene: TRBD1; CDR3 length: 14; CDR3 DNA: TGTGCCACCCGACAGGGCGCCCAAAATTCACCCCTCCACTTT; CDR3 protein: CATRQGAQNSPLHF
J gene: TRBJ2-5; V gene: TRBV7-3; D gene: TRBD1; CDR3 length: 13; CDR3 DNA: TGTGCCAGCAGCTTACACAGGGGAGAGACCCAGTACTTC; CDR3 protein: CASSLHRGETQYF